The clone carrying this T cell receptor (beta chain) was detected many times. This sample is part of a study of breast tumors, draining lymph nodes, adjacent tissues. Samples came from axillary lymph nodes draining the breast cancer. From the multiplex PCR reads, TCRdb called clonotypes with MiXCR, one entry per CDR3 protein. The sample holds about 89,000 distinct CDR3 sequences; roughly 28% are singletons and the top ten take 8.1%. The V end was cut by 1 base, the J end by 0 bases, with 13 bases between. Germline V gene sequence: CDR1 SGHTA, CDR2 FQGNSA. The CDR3 loop spans 18 amino acids. The source of this sequence is a female donor with breast cancer. Some clones in this sample may be carry-over from other donors' samples. This chain links TRBV7-2 with TRBJ1-6; D is uncertain. Source material: axillary lymph node tissue. The CDR3 region is CASSLGIRRSSYNSPLHF. In DNA, the CDR3 is TGTGCCAGCAGCTTAGGGATCCGGCGGAGCTCCTATAATTCACCCCTCCACTTT. Variable domain in full (rest from reference TRBV7-2 and TRBJ1-6): GAGVSQSPSNKVTEKGKDVELRCDPISGHTALYWYRQSLGQGLEFLIYFQGNSAPDKSGLPSDRFSAERTGGSVSTLTIQRTQQEDSAVYLCASSLGIRRSSYNSPLHFGNGTRLTVT.